This is a list of T cell receptor beta chains from one sample in a study of CD8 T cell repertoires and HIV-1 epitope variants. Data came from immunoSEQ multiplex PCR; TCRdb stores just in-frame clones and leaves some out. The sample holds over 5,000 clones; 55% to 80% are singletons and the top ten take approximately 40%. These TCRs' antigens remain unknown. Source material: cultured CD8+ T cells derived from PBMCs. The receptor set was obtained from a male donor with HIV. Both conserved end residues are part of each CDR3. Each record gives: CDR3 protein, CDR3 DNA, D gene, J gene, V gene, clone size. A D gene is named only where the DNA matches it firmly. Clone size is stated in some rows and not others, as once, few, many or a class when expanded.

CASSQEQQSNQPQHF | TGTGCCAGCAGCCAAGAGCAACAAAGCAATCAGCCCCAGCATTTT | NA | TRBJ1-5 | TRBV4-2 | few
CASSPPSGTPNSYEQYF | TGTGCCAGCAGCCCACCATCCGGGACACCCAACTCCTACGAGCAGTACTTC | NA | TRBJ2-7 | TRBV7-8 | NA
CASSLGGFDEQYF | TGTGCCAGCAGCTTAGGGGGGTTCGACGAGCAGTACTTC | NA | TRBJ2-7 | TRBV7-8 | few
CASSELGDRGYEQYF | TGTGCCAGCAGTGAATTGGGAGACAGGGGCTACGAGCAGTACTTC | TRBD1 | TRBJ2-7 | TRBV2 | NA
CSASDTGELFF | TGCAGTGCTAGCGACACCGGGGAGCTGTTTTTT | NA | TRBJ2-2 | TRBV20-1 | NA
CASSITGGSYNEQFF | TGTGCCAGTAGTATTACGGGAGGCTCCTACAATGAGCAGTTCTTC | TRBD2 | TRBJ2-1 | TRBV19 | NA
CASSFRGKLDTEAFF | TGTGCCAGCAGTTTCAGGGGGAAACTCGACACTGAAGCTTTCTTT | TRBD1 | TRBJ1-1 | TRBV28 | NA
CASSQDSTVGQGYEQYF | TGTGCCAGCAGCCAAGATTCTACCGTGGGACAGGGCTACGAGCAGTACTTC | TRBD1 | TRBJ2-7 | TRBV14 | NA
CASRDGGAYNEQFF | TGCGCCAGCAGAGATGGGGGAGCCTACAATGAGCAGTTCTTC | NA | TRBJ2-1 | TRBV5-1 | once
CASSQDTDTQYF | TGCGCCAGCAGCCAAGACACAGATACGCAGTATTTT | NA | TRBJ2-3 | TRBV4-3 | NA
CATSGRGPDNEKLFF | TGTGCCACCAGCGGAAGGGGGCCGGATAATGAAAAACTGTTTTTT | TRBD1 | TRBJ1-4 | TRBV15 | NA
CASSLVTGGDEKLFF | TGTGCCAGCAGCTTGGTGACCGGGGGGGATGAAAAACTGTTTTTT | NA | TRBJ1-4 | TRBV7-9 | NA
CASSVESGRSTDTQYF | TGTGCCAGCAGCGTAGAGTCAGGCCGAAGCACAGATACGCAGTATTTT | NA | TRBJ2-3 | TRBV9 | NA
CASSSPDRAQETQYF | TGTGCCAGCAGTTCCCCGGACAGGGCCCAAGAGACCCAGTACTTC | TRBD1 | TRBJ2-5 | TRBV28 | medium-sized
CASSLGYTTEAFF | TGTGCCAGCAGCTTGGGCTATACCACTGAAGCTTTCTTT | NA | TRBJ1-1 | TRBV5-5 | NA
CASSPPEKASYEQYF | TGTGCCAGCAGTCCCCCCGAGAAGGCCTCCTACGAGCAGTACTTC | NA | TRBJ2-7 | TRBV6-5 | NA
CASSRGPDSYGYTF | TGTGCCAGCAGTAGGGGCCCCGACAGCTATGGCTACACCTTC | NA | TRBJ1-2 | TRBV27 | NA
CASSPPSPATEAFF | TGTGCCAGCTCACCACCGTCCCCGGCCACTGAAGCTTTCTTT | NA | TRBJ1-1 | TRBV18 | NA
CASSQKLPGQGASEQYF | TGTGCCAGCAGCCAAAAATTACCGGGACAGGGGGCGAGCGAGCAGTACTTC | TRBD1 | TRBJ2-7 | TRBV14 | NA
CASSLGSGGPNNEQFF | TGTGCCAGCAGCTTAGGGTCGGGAGGGCCGAACAATGAGCAGTTCTTC | TRBD2 | TRBJ2-1 | TRBV11-2 | NA
CASSLQDGELFF | TGTGCCAGCAGCCTTCAGGACGGGGAGCTGTTTTTT | NA | TRBJ2-2 | TRBV7-9 | medium-sized
CATDRDSGGLFF | TGTGCCACCGACAGGGATTCCGGGGGGCTGTTTTTT | NA | TRBJ2-2 | TRBV6-1 | once
CASSPNRLQQPQHF | TGTGCCAGCAGCCCGAACAGGTTACAACAGCCCCAGCATTTT | NA | TRBJ1-5 | TRBV2 | NA
CASSLAGTGGSDEQFF | TGTGCCAGCAGCTTAGCAGGAACAGGGGGCTCTGATGAGCAGTTCTTC | TRBD1 | TRBJ2-1 | TRBV7-8 | once
CASSPPTGSYNEQFF | TGTGCCAGCAGCCCCCCGACAGGGTCCTACAATGAGCAGTTCTTC | TRBD1 | TRBJ2-1 | TRBV7-9 | few
CASSEDAGGAGELFF | TGTGCCAGCAGTGAAGACGCAGGTGGGGCCGGGGAGCTGTTTTTT | NA | TRBJ2-2 | TRBV2 | NA
CASREGDRAFF | TGTGCCAGCAGGGAGGGAGACAGGGCTTTCTTT | NA | TRBJ1-1 | TRBV7-9 | NA
CASSSGPPYEQYF | TGTGCCAGCAGCTCGGGACCACCCTACGAGCAGTACTTC | NA | TRBJ2-7 | TRBV7-3 | few
CASSFHNEQFF | TGTGCCAGTAGTTTCCACAATGAGCAGTTCTTC | NA | TRBJ2-1 | TRBV19 | NA
CASSGAWRQNYEQYF | TGTGCCAGCAGCGGAGCATGGAGGCAGAACTACGAGCAGTACTTC | NA | TRBJ2-7 | TRBV7-9 | NA
CASSLAGDSTNEKLFF | TGCGCCAGCAGCTTGGCCGGTGACTCAACTAATGAAAAACTGTTTTTT | NA | TRBJ1-4 | TRBV5-1 | NA
CASSLGAQETQYF | TGTGCCAGCAGCCTCGGGGCGCAAGAGACCCAGTACTTC | NA | TRBJ2-5 | TRBV5-6 | NA
CASSFVSGTDEQYF | TGTGCCAGCAGTTTCGTATCAGGGACCGACGAGCAGTACTTC | NA | TRBJ2-7 | TRBV28 | NA
CASRQGSDNSPLHF | TGTGCCAGCAGGCAGGGGAGTGATAATTCACCCCTCCACTTT | NA | TRBJ1-6 | TRBV27 | few
CASSVGQSEQYF | TGTGCCAGCAGCGTAGGACAATCCGAGCAGTACTTC | NA | TRBJ2-7 | TRBV9 | few
CASSLGRGGELFF | TGTGCCAGCAGCTTAGGGCGGGGCGGGGAGCTGTTTTTT | NA | TRBJ2-2 | TRBV11-2 | NA
CASRPIGGYEQYF | TGTGCCAGCAGACCTATTGGGGGCTACGAGCAGTACTTC | NA | TRBJ2-7 | TRBV27 | NA
CASSLVGSYEQYF | TGTGCCAGCAGCTTAGTTGGCAGTTACGAGCAGTACTTC | NA | TRBJ2-7 | TRBV11-2 | NA
CASSVDGRDTQYF | TGTGCCAGCAGCGTAGATGGCAGAGATACGCAGTATTTT | NA | TRBJ2-3 | TRBV9 | once
CASSLGSGLNTEAFF | TGTGCCAGCAGCTTAGGGTCAGGGTTGAACACTGAAGCTTTCTTT | NA | TRBJ1-1 | TRBV11-1 | NA
CASRPRVRNNEEQFF | TGTGCCAGTAGGCCCAGGGTTCGGAATAATGAGGAGCAGTTCTTC | NA | TRBJ2-1 | TRBV19 | NA
CAWSGGMSSNTQYF | TGTGCCTGGAGTGGAGGGATGTCCAGTAATACGCAGTATTTT | NA | TRBJ2-3 | TRBV30 | NA
CASSGLAGRSSGEQFF | TGTGCCAGCAGTGGACTAGCGGGCCGCTCGAGCGGTGAGCAGTTCTTC | TRBD2 | TRBJ2-1 | TRBV6-1 | NA
CASSFGASYEQYF | TGTGCCAGCAGCTTTGGGGCGAGCTACGAGCAGTACTTC | NA | TRBJ2-7 | TRBV5-6 | NA
CASSPEIDRATYGYTF | TGCGCCAGCAGCCCAGAGATCGACCGGGCTACCTATGGCTACACCTTC | NA | TRBJ1-2 | TRBV4-3 | few
CASSQRLAGSTDTQYF | TGCGCCAGCAGCCAACGACTAGCGGGGAGCACAGATACGCAGTATTTT | TRBD2 | TRBJ2-3 | TRBV4-1 | NA
CASSLGVNEQFF | TGTGCCAGCAGTTTAGGGGTAAATGAGCAGTTCTTC | NA | TRBJ2-1 | TRBV27 | NA
CASSIRTGNQPQHF | TGTGCCAGCAGTATCAGGACAGGCAATCAGCCCCAGCATTTT | NA | TRBJ1-5 | TRBV28 | once
CASSRDRGANEKLFF | TGTGCCAGCAGTCGCGACAGGGGTGCTAATGAAAAACTGTTTTTT | TRBD1 | TRBJ1-4 | TRBV28 | NA
CATKRVGYEAFF | TGTGCCACCAAAAGGGTAGGGTATGAAGCTTTCTTT | NA | TRBJ1-1 | TRBV7-2 | NA
CASSQGWRTGPWGSGRLYEQYF | TGTGCCAGCAGCCAAGGGTGGAGGACGGGACCCTGGGGTAGCGGGAGACTCTACGAGCAGTACTTC | TRBD2 | TRBJ2-7 | TRBV14 | NA
CASSTDRDDHEKLFF | TGTGCCAGCAGTACGGACAGGGATGATCATGAAAAACTGTTTTTT | TRBD1 | TRBJ1-4 | TRBV28 | NA
CASSFGGGTGYTF | TGTGCCAGCAGCTTCGGTGGGGGAACGGGCTACACCTTC | NA | TRBJ1-2 | TRBV13 | NA
CASSDPGTGVLGAF | TGTGCCAGCAGCGATCCCGGGACAGGGGTCCTCGGTGCCTTC | TRBD1 | TRBJ1-2 | TRBV5-4 | NA
CATLQREGGELFF | TGTGCCACCTTACAGCGGGAAGGGGGGGAGCTGTTTTTT | TRBD2 | TRBJ2-2 | TRBV6-1 | NA
CASSVGKGRETQYF | TGTGCCAGCAGCGTAGGTAAAGGACGGGAGACCCAGTACTTC | NA | TRBJ2-5 | TRBV9 | NA
CASSPSGNTEAFF | TGTGCCAGCAGTCCCAGCGGAAACACTGAAGCTTTCTTT | NA | TRBJ1-1 | TRBV6-6 | NA
CASSESIGQAYEQYF | TGTGCCAGCAGCGAATCAATAGGACAAGCCTACGAGCAGTACTTC | NA | TRBJ2-7 | TRBV28 | medium-sized
CASSSSGAAGELFF | TGTGCCAGCAGCTCTTCAGGGGCGGCCGGGGAGCTGTTTTTT | NA | TRBJ2-2 | TRBV5-6 | NA
CASSQVPQRGFGDTQYF | TGTGCCAGCAGCCAAGTTCCCCAGCGGGGCTTCGGGGATACGCAGTATTTT | TRBD2 | TRBJ2-3 | TRBV14 | NA